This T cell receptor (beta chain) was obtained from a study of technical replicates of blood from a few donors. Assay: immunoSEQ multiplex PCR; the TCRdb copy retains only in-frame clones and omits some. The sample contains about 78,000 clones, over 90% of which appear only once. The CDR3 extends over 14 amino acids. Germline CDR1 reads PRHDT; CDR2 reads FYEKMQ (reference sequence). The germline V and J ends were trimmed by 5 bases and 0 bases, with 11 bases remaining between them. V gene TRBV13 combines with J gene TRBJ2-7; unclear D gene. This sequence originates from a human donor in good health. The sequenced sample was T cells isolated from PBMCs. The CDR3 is CASSRRRSSYEQYF. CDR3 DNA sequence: TGTGCCAGCAGCCGCAGAAGGAGCTCCTACGAGCAGTACTTC.